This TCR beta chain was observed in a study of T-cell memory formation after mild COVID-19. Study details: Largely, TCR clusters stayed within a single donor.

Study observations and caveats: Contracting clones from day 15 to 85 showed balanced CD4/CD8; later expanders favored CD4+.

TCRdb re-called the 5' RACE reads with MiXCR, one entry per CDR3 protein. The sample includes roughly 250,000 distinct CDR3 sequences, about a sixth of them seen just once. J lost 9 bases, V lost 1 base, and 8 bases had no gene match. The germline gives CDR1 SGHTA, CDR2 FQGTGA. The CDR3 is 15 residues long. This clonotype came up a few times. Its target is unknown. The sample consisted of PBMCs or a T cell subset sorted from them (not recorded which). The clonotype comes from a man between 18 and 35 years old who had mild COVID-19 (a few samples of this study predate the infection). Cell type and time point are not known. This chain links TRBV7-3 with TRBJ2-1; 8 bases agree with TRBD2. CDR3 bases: TGTGCCAGCAGCTTAAGGCGGGGGGTCCAGGGTGAGCAGTTCTTC. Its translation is CASSLRRGVQGEQFF.